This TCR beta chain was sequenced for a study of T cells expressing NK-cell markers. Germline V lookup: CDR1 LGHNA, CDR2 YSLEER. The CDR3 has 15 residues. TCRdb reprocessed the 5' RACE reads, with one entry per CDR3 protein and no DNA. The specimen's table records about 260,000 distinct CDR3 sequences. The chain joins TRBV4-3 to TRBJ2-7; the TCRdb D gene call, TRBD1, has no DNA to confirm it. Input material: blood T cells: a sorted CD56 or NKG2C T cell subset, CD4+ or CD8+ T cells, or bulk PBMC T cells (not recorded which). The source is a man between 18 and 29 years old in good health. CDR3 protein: CASSQDWGGTYEQYF.